Listed below are T cell receptor beta chains from one sample, sequenced in a study of blood T cell repertoires in COVID-19. The protocol was immunoSEQ multiplex PCR, while the TCRdb copy is restricted to in-frame clones and leaves out a portion. The repertoire has approximately 150,000 clones, about nine tenths of them found once; the top ten carry more than 1.5%. Sample: peripheral blood. The receptors originated from a woman in her forties or fifties with acute or convalescent COVID-19. Each CDR3 is given with its conserved first and last residue.

TRBJ1-4 | TRBV20-1 | CSAFINEKLFF
TRBJ2-7 | TRBV7-2 | CASSSRDRGLSEQYF
TRBJ1-1 | TRBV6-5 | CASQGQGTITEAFF
TRBJ1-2 | TRBV7-8 | CASSSNEGRHYGYTF
TRBJ2-7 | TRBV9 | CASSVGLITAGGIHEQYF
TRBJ1-2 | TRBV6-5 | CASSYEIGGNYGYTF
TRBJ2-1 | TRBV5-1 | CASSLVPGADEQFF
TRBJ2-3 | TRBV29-1 | CSVDPTGGPRTDTQYF
TRBJ1-4 | TRBV7-7 | CASSLDAQGLLFF
TRBJ1-2 | TRBV24-1 | CATSDPGQGKHGYTF
TRBJ2-6 | TRBV23-1 | CASSHQTGVYSGANVLTF
TRBJ2-5 | TRBV30 | CAWSVRYGETQYF
TRBJ2-7 | TRBV24-1 | CATSDSPYYEQYF
TRBJ1-4 | TRBV29-1 | CSVEWGQKLFF
TRBJ1-2 | TRBV7-2 | CASSLQGAVYGYTF
TRBJ1-2 | TRBV5-1 | CASRPGTGYGYTF
TRBJ2-3 | TRBV14 | CASSRTPADTQYF
TRBJ1-3 | TRBV19 | CASSIGQETGNTIYF
TRBJ2-1 | TRBV7-6 | CASSSRDNEQFF
TRBJ1-1 | TRBV6-5 | CASSSLLGQPTRRAFF
TRBJ1-2 | TRBV5-1 | CASSFGAQQGANYGYTF